Listed below are T cell receptor beta chains from one sample, sequenced in a study of cytomegalovirus exposure and HLA in healthy donors. Sequencing used immunoSEQ multiplex PCR; TCRdb keeps in-frame clones, though not all of them. The sample lists about 150,000 clones; 70% to 80% were seen once. Sequencing was carried out using PBMCs. These TCRs come from a man aged 35-49 years in good health and CMV-seropositive. Both conserved end residues are part of each CDR3. D genes are given only for firm matches. Clone size appears in some rows only: once, few, many, or a class for an expanded clone.

v_gene	d_gene	abundance	j_gene	CDR3aa	CDR3nt
TRBV18	TRBD1	.	TRBJ1-1	CASSPGQGGFPEAFF	TGTGCCAGCTCACCTGGACAGGGGGGTTTCCCTGAAGCTTTCTTT
TRBV5-8	.	.	TRBJ2-5	CASNTGRGETQYF	TGTGCCAGCAACACAGGACGGGGGGAGACCCAGTACTTC
TRBV2	TRBD2	.	TRBJ2-3	CASSGGSAGGRLPDTQYF	TGTGCCAGCAGTGGGGGGTCCGCGGGAGGGCGGCTTCCAGATACGCAGTATTTT
TRBV5-1	TRBD1	.	TRBJ1-1	CASSRGQGSNTEAFF	TGCGCCAGCAGCCGGGGACAGGGGTCGAACACTGAAGCTTTCTTT
TRBV10-1	TRBD2	.	TRBJ2-7	CASSEGLAGSYEQYF	TGCGCCAGCAGTGAAGGACTAGCGGGAAGCTACGAGCAGTACTTC
TRBV7-9	.	.	TRBJ1-6	CAGGQLNSPLHF	TGTGCCGGAGGACAGTTAAATTCACCCCTCCACTTT
TRBV11-2	TRBD1	.	TRBJ2-7	CASSFGTGKYEQYF	TGTGCCAGCAGCTTCGGGACAGGGAAGTACGAGCAGTACTTC
TRBV9	TRBD2	.	TRBJ2-3	CASSGTSGPSTDTQYF	TGTGCCAGCAGCGGGACTAGCGGGCCGAGCACAGATACGCAGTATTTT
TRBV7-2	.	.	TRBJ1-1	CASSLGRGGTEAFF	TGTGCCAGCAGCTTAGGGAGAGGGGGCACTGAAGCTTTCTTT
TRBV11-2	.	few	TRBJ2-1	CASSLVPGSYNEQFF	TGTGCCAGCAGCTTAGTTCCGGGATCCTACAATGAGCAGTTCTTC
TRBV30	TRBD1	.	TRBJ1-1	CAWGKGADTEAFF	TGTGCCTGGGGAAAGGGGGCGGACACTGAAGCTTTCTTT
TRBV7-9	.	few	TRBJ1-4	CASSPTVRGSTNEKLFF	TGTGCCAGCAGCCCGACCGTACGGGGAAGCACTAATGAAAAACTGTTTTTT
TRBV29-1	.	.	TRBJ1-4	CSVASTNEKLFF	TGCAGCGTTGCCTCAACTAATGAAAAACTGTTTTTT
TRBV6-5	TRBD2	few	TRBJ2-7	CASSPSGRRTKQYF	TGTGCCAGCAGTCCTAGCGGGAGGAGGACTAAGCAGTACTTC
TRBV11-2	.	.	TRBJ1-2	CASSLDRGRGVDGYTF	TGTGCCAGCAGCTTAGATAGAGGACGGGGAGTTGATGGCTACACCTTC
TRBV28	TRBD1	once	TRBJ1-2	CASHRGDRVVYGYTF	TGTGCCTCCCACCGAGGGGACAGGGTCGTTTATGGCTACACCTTC
TRBV5-4	TRBD1	.	TRBJ2-1	CASSVGTGWVNEQFF	TGTGCCAGCAGCGTCGGGACAGGGTGGGTGAATGAGCAGTTCTTC
TRBV6-1	.	.	TRBJ2-5	CASSVRFQETQYF	TGTGCCAGCAGTGTTCGTTTCCAAGAGACCCAGTACTTC
TRBV28	.	.	TRBJ2-1	CASRLLQGGSNEQFF	TGTGCCAGCAGACTATTGCAGGGGGGCAGCAATGAGCAGTTCTTC
TRBV6-1	.	.	TRBJ2-2	CASSESGTGELFF	TGTGCCAGCAGTGAATCCGGCACCGGGGAGCTGTTTTTT
TRBV6-5	.	.	TRBJ2-7	CASSILSGSYEQYF	TGTGCCAGCAGTATTCTTAGCGGATCCTACGAGCAGTACTTC
TRBV6-4	.	.	TRBJ2-3	CASSDSRGMGTDTQYF	TGTGCCAGCAGTGACTCCAGGGGTATGGGCACAGATACGCAGTATTTT
TRBV2	TRBD2	.	TRBJ2-1	CASSDLAGGGYNEQFF	TGTGCCAGCAGTGATTTAGCGGGAGGGGGTTACAATGAGCAGTTCTTC
TRBV7-9	TRBD1	.	TRBJ1-2	CASSSTGGADGYTF	TGTGCCAGCAGCTCTACAGGGGGCGCGGATGGCTACACCTTC
TRBV27	TRBD2	.	TRBJ2-7	CASSLLSGRYEQYF	TGTGCCAGCAGTTTGCTTAGCGGGAGATACGAGCAGTACTTC
TRBV6-5	.	.	TRBJ2-3	CASSYTGIFTDTQYF	TGTGCCAGCAGTTACACGGGGATTTTCACAGATACGCAGTATTTT
TRBV2	.	once	TRBJ1-4	CASSDGLNEKLFF	TGTGCCAGCAGTGACGGTCTTAATGAAAAACTGTTTTTT
TRBV6-6	.	few	TRBJ2-7	CASSPLVYEQYF	TGTGCCAGCAGCCCTCTAGTCTACGAGCAGTACTTC
TRBV6-1	TRBD1	.	TRBJ2-3	CASSGLAGQAFTSTDTQYF	TGTGCCAGCAGTGGTCTTGCCGGACAGGCGTTCACTAGCACAGATACGCAGTATTTT
TRBV7-6	.	.	TRBJ1-1	CASSLARLQGFTEAFF	TGTGCCAGCAGCTTAGCGCGGCTACAGGGTTTCACTGAAGCTTTCTTT
TRBV6-5	TRBD2	.	TRBJ2-1	CASGLLLADYNEQFF	TGTGCCAGCGGCCTCTTACTAGCGGACTACAATGAGCAGTTCTTC
TRBV7-9	TRBD2	.	TRBJ2-1	CASSVFLAGRNNEQFF	TGTGCCAGCAGCGTATTTCTAGCGGGACGTAACAATGAGCAGTTCTTC
TRBV5-4	TRBD1	once	TRBJ2-7	CASSLTGTGVEQYF	TGTGCCAGCAGCTTGACTGGGACAGGGGTCGAGCAGTACTTC
TRBV19	TRBD1	.	TRBJ1-5	CASRTTGGGNQPQHF	TGTGCCAGTAGGACTACAGGGGGCGGAAATCAGCCCCAGCATTTT
TRBV10-1	TRBD1	.	TRBJ1-2	CASSESRGHGYTF	TGCGCCAGCAGTGAGAGCAGGGGGCATGGCTACACCTTC
TRBV7-2	TRBD2	.	TRBJ2-7	CASSLGPSGAPYEQYF	TGTGCCAGCAGCTTAGGCCCCAGCGGGGCCCCCTACGAGCAGTACTTC
TRBV27	.	.	TRBJ2-7	CASSMPGSGEQYF	TGTGCCAGCAGTATGCCTGGGTCGGGCGAGCAGTACTTC
TRBV6-1	TRBD2	.	TRBJ2-7	CASRLADFSYEQYF	TGTGCCAGCAGGCTAGCGGATTTCTCCTACGAGCAGTACTTC
TRBV4-1	TRBD2	.	TRBJ2-1	CASSQDRLSGRDEQFF	TGCGCCAGCAGCCAAGATCGCCTTAGCGGGAGGGATGAGCAGTTCTTC
TRBV5-1	.	.	TRBJ2-5	CASSTVAARETQYF	TGCGCCAGCAGTACGGTTGCTGCTAGAGAGACCCAGTACTTC
TRBV9	TRBD2	.	TRBJ2-1	CASSVRSGRVNEQFF	TGTGCCAGCAGCGTCCGTAGCGGGAGGGTGAATGAGCAGTTCTTC
TRBV5-1	.	.	TRBJ2-7	CASSLALGGYEQYF	TGCGCCAGCAGCTTGGCCTTAGGGGGCTACGAGCAGTACTTC
TRBV6-4	.	few	TRBJ2-2	CASRLDSYTGELFF	TGTGCCAGCAGACTGGACTCCTACACCGGGGAGCTGTTTTTT
TRBV5-1	TRBD2	.	TRBJ2-2	CASGSGGTNTGELFF	TGCGCCAGCGGATCGGGAGGAACGAACACCGGGGAGCTGTTTTTT
TRBV14	TRBD2	.	TRBJ2-7	CASSQERASGRYEQYF	TGTGCCAGCAGCCAAGAGAGAGCTAGCGGGAGGTACGAGCAGTACTTC
TRBV5-1	TRBD2	once	TRBJ2-1	CASTSSGSYSEQFF	TGCGCCAGCACCTCTAGCGGCTCCTACAGTGAGCAGTTCTTC
TRBV28	TRBD1	.	TRBJ1-4	CASSRTGGSGNEKLFF	TGTGCCAGCAGTCGTACAGGGGGATCGGGCAATGAAAAACTGTTTTTT
TRBV29-1	.	.	TRBJ2-2	CSVAGDGYTGELFF	TGCAGCGTTGCGGGGGACGGTTACACCGGGGAGCTGTTTTTT
TRBV19	TRBD2	.	TRBJ2-7	CASNPTGTSGAYEQYF	TGTGCCAGTAACCCCACGGGGACTAGTGGGGCCTACGAGCAGTACTTC
TRBV6-5	.	.	TRBJ1-2	CASRPGQLRFGYTF	TGTGCCAGCAGACCCGGACAGTTACGGTTTGGCTACACCTTC
TRBV5-4	.	.	TRBJ2-7	CASSPQTASYEQYF	TGTGCCAGCTCCCCCCAGACAGCGAGCTACGAGCAGTACTTC
TRBV7-9	.	.	TRBJ2-7	CASSLFPGEGVKSLEQYF	TGTGCCAGCAGTTTATTCCCCGGGGAGGGGGTTAAATCTCTCGAGCAGTACTTC
TRBV7-8	.	once	TRBJ2-3	CASSFLEEDLDTQYF	TGTGCCAGCAGCTTTCTGGAGGAGGACCTAGATACGCAGTATTTT
TRBV5-4	.	.	TRBJ2-7	CASSIGAPYEQYF	TGTGCCAGCAGCATTGGGGCTCCCTACGAGCAGTACTTC
TRBV6-6	TRBD1	.	TRBJ2-7	CASSGQGTYEQYF	TGTGCCAGCAGTGGACAGGGAACCTACGAGCAGTACTTC
TRBV10-3	TRBD2	.	TRBJ2-3	CAIRGTSLTPTSTDTQYF	TGTGCCATCAGGGGGACTAGCCTTACTCCAACTAGCACGGATACGCAGTATTTT
TRBV18	TRBD1	.	TRBJ1-2	CASSPPGDRDGYTF	TGTGCCAGCTCACCACCGGGCGACAGGGACGGCTACACCTTC